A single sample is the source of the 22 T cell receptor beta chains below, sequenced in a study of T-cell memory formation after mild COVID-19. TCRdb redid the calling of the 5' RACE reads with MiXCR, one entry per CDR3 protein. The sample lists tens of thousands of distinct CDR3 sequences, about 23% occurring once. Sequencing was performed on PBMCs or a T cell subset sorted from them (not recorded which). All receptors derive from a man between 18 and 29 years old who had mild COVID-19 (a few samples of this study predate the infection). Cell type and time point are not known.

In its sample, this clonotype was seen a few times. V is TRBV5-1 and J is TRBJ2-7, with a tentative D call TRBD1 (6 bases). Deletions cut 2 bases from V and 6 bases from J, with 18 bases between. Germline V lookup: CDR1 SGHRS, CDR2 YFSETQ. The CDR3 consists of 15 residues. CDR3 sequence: CASSLTGSPRGEQYF. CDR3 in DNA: TGCGCCAGCAGCTTAACAGGGAGTCCCCGGGGCGAGCAGTACTTC.

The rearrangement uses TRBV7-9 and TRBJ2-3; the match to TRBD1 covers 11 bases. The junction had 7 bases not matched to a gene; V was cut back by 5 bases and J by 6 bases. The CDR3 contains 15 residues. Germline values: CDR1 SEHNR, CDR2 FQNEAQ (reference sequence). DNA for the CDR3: TGTGCCAGCAGCCAGGACAGGGGGCGATGGGATACGCAGTATTTT. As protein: CASSQDRGRWDTQYF. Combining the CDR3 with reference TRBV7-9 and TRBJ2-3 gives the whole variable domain DTGVSQNPRHKITKRGQNVTFRCDPISEHNRLYWYRQTLGQGPEFLTYFQNEAQLEKSRLLSDRFSAERPKGSFSTLEIQRTEQGDSAMYLCASSQDRGRWDTQYFGPGTRLTVL.

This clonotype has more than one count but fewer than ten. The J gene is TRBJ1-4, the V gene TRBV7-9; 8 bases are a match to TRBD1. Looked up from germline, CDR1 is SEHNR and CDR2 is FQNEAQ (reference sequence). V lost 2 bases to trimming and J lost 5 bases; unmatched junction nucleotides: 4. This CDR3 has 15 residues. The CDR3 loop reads CASSLSQGANEKLFF. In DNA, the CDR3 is TGTGCCAGCAGCTTAAGCCAGGGGGCGAATGAAAAACTGTTTTTT.

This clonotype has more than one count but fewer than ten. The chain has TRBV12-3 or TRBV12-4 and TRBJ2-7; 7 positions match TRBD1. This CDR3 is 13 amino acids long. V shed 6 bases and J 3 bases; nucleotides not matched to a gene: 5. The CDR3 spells CASSPGTVYEQYF. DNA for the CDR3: TGTGCCAGCAGCCCCGGGACAGTCTACGAGCAGTACTTC.

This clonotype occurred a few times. The DNA for the CDR3 is TGTGCCAGCAGTTACTCTGGGAAACCAGATACGCAGTATTTT. It encodes CASSYSGKPDTQYF. This chain links TRBV6-5 with TRBJ2-3; no clear D gene. From germline, CDR1 is MNHEY and CDR2 SVGAGI. CDR3 length: 14 amino acids. Trimming cost V 0 bases and J 4 bases, with 8 bases left between them.

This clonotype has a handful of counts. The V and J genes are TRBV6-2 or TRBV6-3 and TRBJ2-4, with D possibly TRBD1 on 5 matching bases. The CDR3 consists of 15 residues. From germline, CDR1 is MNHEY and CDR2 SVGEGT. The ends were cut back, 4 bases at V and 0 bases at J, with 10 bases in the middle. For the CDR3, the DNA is TGTGCCAGCAGTTTCAGGGTTATAGCCAAAAACATTCAGTACTTC. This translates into CASSFRVIAKNIQYF.

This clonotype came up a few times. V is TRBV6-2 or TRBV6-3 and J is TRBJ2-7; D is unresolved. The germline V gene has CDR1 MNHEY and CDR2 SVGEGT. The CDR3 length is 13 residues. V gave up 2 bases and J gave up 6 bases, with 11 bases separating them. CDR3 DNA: TGTGCCAGCAGTTACGTCTTCTACGTCGAGCAGTACTTC. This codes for CASSYVFYVEQYF.

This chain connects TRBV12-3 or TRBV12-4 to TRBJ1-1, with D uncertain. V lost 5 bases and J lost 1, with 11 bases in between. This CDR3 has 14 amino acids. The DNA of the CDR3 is TGTGCCAGCAGTCCCGGGCAGCCGAACACTGAAGCTTTCTTT. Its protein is CASSPGQPNTEAFF.

CDR3 DNA sequence: TGCGCCAGCAGCTTGGGAGCGGGGTCCTCCTACGAGCAGTACTTC. It yields the protein CASSLGAGSSYEQYF. This sequence joins TRBV5-1 and TRBJ2-7, with TRBD2 identical over 7 bases. The CDR3 contains 15 residues. Germline CDR1 SGHRS, CDR2 YFSETQ. V lost 0 bases and J lost 0; bases outside the gene matches: 3.

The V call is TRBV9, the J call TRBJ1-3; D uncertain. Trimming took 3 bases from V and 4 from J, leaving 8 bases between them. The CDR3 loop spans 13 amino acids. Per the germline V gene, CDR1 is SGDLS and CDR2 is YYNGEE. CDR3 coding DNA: TGTGCCAGCAGCGCCGGTCGGGGAAACACCATATATTTT. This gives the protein CASSAGRGNTIYF.

The CDR3 is CASSFSQPQETQYF. The CDR3 DNA reads as TGTGCCAGCAGCTTTTCACAGCCCCAAGAGACCCAGTACTTC. The genes are TRBV5-5 and TRBJ2-5; D gene ambiguous. V lost 2 bases, J lost 1 base, and 9 bases lay in between. Looked up from germline, CDR1 is SGHKS and CDR2 is YYEKEE (reference sequence). The CDR3 consists of 14 residues. Full variable domain (outside the CDR3, taken from reference TRBV5-5 and TRBJ2-5): DAGVTQSPTHLIKTRGQQVTLRCSPISGHKSVSWYQQVLGQGPQFIFQYYEKEERGRGNFPDRFSARQFPNYSSELNVNALLLGDSALYLCASSFSQPQETQYFGPGTRLLVL.

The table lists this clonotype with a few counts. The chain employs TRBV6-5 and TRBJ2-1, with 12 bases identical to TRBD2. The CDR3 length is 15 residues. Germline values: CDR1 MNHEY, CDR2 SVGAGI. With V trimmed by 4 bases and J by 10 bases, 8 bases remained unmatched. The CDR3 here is CASSSSGGAFVEQFF. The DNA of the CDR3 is TGTGCCAGCAGTTCTAGCGGGGGGGCCTTTGTCGAGCAGTTCTTC.

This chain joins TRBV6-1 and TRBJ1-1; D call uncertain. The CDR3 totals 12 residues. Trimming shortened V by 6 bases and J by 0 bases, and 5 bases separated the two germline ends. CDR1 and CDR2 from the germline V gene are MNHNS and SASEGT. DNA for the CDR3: TGTGCCAGCAGGATTATGAACACTGAAGCTTTCTTT. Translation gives CASRIMNTEAFF.

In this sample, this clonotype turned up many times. CDR3 region: CAISERDSNQPQHF. CDR3 nucleotides: TGTGCCATCAGTGAAAGGGATAGCAATCAGCCCCAGCATTTT. J is TRBJ1-5 and V is TRBV10-3; no clear D. Trimming removed 3 bases from V and 0 bases from J, with 6 bases in between. This CDR3 contains 14 residues. Germline V gives CDR1 ENHRY, CDR2 SYGVKD.

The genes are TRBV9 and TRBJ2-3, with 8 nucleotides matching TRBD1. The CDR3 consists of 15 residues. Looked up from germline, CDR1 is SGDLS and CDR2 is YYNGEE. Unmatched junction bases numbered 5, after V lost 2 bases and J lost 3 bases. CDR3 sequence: CASSVQGAPTDTQYF. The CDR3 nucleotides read TGTGCCAGCAGCGTGCAGGGGGCGCCTACAGATACGCAGTATTTT. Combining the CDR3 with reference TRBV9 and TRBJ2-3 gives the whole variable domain DSGVTQTPKHLITATGQRVTLRCSPRSGDLSVYWYQQSLDQGLQFLIQYYNGEERAKGNILERFSAQQFPDLHSELNLSSLELGDSALYFCASSVQGAPTDTQYFGPGTRLTVL.

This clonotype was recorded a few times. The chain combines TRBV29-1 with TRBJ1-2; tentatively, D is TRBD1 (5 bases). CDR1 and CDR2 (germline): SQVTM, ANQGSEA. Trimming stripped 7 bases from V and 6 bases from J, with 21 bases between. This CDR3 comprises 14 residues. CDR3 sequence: CSAEGPAAGDGYTF. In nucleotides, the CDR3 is TGCAGCGCCGAGGGACCAGCCGCCGGCGATGGCTACACCTTC.

The CDR3 nucleotides are TGTGCCACCACAGGGGATACAGACACAGATACGCAGTATTTT. Amino acids: CATTGDTDTDTQYF. This chain links TRBV10-3 with TRBJ2-3; 7 positions match TRBD1. Losses at the gene ends were 10 bases for V and 2 bases for J; bases not matched to a gene: 9. The CDR3 spans 14 residues. Germline V gene sequence: CDR1 ENHRY, CDR2 SYGVKD.

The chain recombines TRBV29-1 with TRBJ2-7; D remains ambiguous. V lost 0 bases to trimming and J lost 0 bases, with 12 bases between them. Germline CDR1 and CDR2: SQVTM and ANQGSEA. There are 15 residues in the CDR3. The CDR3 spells CSVEEGWETSYEQYF. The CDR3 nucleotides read TGCAGCGTTGAAGAAGGGTGGGAAACCTCCTACGAGCAGTACTTC.

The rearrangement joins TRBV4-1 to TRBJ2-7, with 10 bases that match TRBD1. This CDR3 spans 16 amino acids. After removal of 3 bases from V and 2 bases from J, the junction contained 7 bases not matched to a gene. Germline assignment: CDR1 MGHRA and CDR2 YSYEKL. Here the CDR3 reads CASSQLGQGWAYEQYF. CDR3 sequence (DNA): TGCGCCAGCAGCCAGTTGGGACAGGGGTGGGCCTACGAGCAGTACTTC.

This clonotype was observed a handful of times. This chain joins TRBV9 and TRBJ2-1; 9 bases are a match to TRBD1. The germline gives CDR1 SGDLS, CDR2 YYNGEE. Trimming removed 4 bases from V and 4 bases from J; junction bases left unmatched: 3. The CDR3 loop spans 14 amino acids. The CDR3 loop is CASSPTGGYNEQFF. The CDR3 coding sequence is TGTGCCAGCAGCCCGACAGGGGGATACAATGAGCAGTTCTTC. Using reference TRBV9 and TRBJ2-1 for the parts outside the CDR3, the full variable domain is DSGVTQTPKHLITATGQRVTLRCSPRSGDLSVYWYQQSLDQGLQFLIQYYNGEERAKGNILERFSAQQFPDLHSELNLSSLELGDSALYFCASSPTGGYNEQFFGPGTRLTVL.

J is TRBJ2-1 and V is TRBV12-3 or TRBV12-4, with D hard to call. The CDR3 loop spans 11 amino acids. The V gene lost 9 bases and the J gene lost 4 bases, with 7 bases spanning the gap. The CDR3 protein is CASVGYNEQFF. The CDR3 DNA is TGTGCCAGTGTGGGGTACAATGAGCAGTTCTTC.

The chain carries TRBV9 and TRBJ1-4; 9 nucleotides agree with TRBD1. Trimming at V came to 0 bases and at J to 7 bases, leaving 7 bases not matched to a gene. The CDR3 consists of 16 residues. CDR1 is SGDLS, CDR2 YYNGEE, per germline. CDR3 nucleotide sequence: TGTGCCAGCAGCGTAGGAGGGACAGGGTATTCTGAAAAACTGTTTTTT. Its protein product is CASSVGGTGYSEKLFF.